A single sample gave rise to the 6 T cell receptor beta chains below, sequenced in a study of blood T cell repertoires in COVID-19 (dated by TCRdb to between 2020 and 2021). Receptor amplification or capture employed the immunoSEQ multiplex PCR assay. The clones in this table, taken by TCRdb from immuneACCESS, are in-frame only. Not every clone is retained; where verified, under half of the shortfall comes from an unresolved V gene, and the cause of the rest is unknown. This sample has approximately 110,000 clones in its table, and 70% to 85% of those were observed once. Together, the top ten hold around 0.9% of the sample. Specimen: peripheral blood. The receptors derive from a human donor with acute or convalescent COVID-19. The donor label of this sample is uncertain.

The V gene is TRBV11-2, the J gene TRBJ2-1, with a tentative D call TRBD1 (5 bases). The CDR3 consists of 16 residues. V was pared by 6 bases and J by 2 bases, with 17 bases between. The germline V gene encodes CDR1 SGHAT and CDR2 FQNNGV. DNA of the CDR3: TGTGCCAGCAGGCGAATCCAGGGTACAACCTACAATGAGCAGTTCTTC. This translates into CASRRIQGTTYNEQFF.

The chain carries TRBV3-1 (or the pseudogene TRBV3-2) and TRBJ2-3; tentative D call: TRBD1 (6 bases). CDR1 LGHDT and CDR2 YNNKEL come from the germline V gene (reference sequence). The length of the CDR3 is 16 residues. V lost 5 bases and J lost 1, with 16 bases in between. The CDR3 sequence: CASSYTTGYRTDTQYF. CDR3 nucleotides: TGTGCCAGCAGCTACACTACAGGGTACCGCACAGATACGCAGTATTTT.

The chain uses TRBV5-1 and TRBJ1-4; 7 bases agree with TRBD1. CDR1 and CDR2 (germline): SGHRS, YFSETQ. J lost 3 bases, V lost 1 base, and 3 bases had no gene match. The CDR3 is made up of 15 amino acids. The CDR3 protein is CASSLLGQPNEKLFF. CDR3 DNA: TGCGCCAGCAGCTTGCTGGGACAGCCTAATGAAAAACTGTTTTTT.

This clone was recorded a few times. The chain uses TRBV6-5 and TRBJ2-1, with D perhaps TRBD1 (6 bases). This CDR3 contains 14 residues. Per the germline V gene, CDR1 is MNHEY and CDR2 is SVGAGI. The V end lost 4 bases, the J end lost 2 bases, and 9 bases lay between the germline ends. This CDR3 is CASSLQGPYNEQFF. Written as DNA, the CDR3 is TGTGCCAGCAGTTTGCAGGGGCCCTACAATGAGCAGTTCTTC.

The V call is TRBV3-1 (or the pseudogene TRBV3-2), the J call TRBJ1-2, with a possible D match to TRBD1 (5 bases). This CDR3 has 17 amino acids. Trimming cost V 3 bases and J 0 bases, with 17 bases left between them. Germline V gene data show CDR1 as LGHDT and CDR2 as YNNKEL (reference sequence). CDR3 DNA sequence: TGTGCCAGCAGCCAGCATTACAAGGACACTACTAACTATGGCTACACCTTC. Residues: CASSQHYKDTTNYGYTF.

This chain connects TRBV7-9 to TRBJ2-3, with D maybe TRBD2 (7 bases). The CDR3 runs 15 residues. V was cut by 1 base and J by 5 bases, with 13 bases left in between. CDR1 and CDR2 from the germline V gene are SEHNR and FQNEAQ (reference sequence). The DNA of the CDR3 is TGTGCCAGCAGCTTAGACGGGGGGCCAAGAGATACGCAGTATTTT. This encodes CASSLDGGPRDTQYF.